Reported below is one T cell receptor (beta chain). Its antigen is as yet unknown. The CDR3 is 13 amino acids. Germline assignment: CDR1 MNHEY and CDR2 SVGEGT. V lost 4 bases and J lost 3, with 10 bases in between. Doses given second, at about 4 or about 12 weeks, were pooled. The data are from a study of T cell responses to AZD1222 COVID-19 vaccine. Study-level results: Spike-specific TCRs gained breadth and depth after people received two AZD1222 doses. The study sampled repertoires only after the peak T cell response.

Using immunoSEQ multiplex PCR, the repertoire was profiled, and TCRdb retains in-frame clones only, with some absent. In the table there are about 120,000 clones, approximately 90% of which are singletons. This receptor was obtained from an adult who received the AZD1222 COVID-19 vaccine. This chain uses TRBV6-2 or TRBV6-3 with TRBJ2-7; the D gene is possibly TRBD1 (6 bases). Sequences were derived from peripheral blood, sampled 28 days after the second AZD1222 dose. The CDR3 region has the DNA TGTGCCAGCAGTTCTACAGGGAGCTACGAGCAGTACTTC. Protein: CASSSTGSYEQYF.